This TCR beta chain was captured in a study of shared clonotypes between healthy human individuals. On the study more broadly: CD4 naive and CD4 memory each took three plates per donor, while CD8 naive took two and CD8 memory one. General observations from the study: The generation probabilities recorded for non-shared clonotypes fell below those of clonotypes shared by all four donors. Generally, estimated richness proved larger in naive subsets than it did in memory subsets.

The CDR3 is made up of 13 amino acids. Measured with immunoSEQ multiplex PCR; TCRdb has only the in-frame clones, and not every one. The sample carries 700,000 or so clones, more than 70% recorded once. Details on this clone: Its specificity is not known.

Sequenced input: memory CD4+ T cells sorted from blood. Specified subset: CD45RA-negative fraction. The V gene is TRBV21-1, the J gene TRBJ2-2. TRBV21-1 is marked as a pseudogene. This sequence originates from a woman between 25 and 40 years old in good health. The CDR3 DNA reads TGTGCCAGCGGGGTAGCAAATACCGGGGAGCTGTTTTTT. Translated: CASGVANTGELFF.